The rows below give T cell receptor beta chains drawn from one sample of a study of blood T cell repertoires in COVID-19. Measured with immunoSEQ multiplex PCR; TCRdb has only the in-frame clones, and not every one. This table has roughly 430,000 clones, around 90% appearing once. The sample taken for sequencing was PBMCs or T cells enriched from blood (not recorded which). These receptor sequences come from a woman aged 40-49 years with acute COVID-19. Both conserved end residues are part of each CDR3. D genes are given only for firm matches. Size is stated for part of the rows, as once, few or many counts, or as a class when the clone is expanded.

cdr3_aa cdr3_nt clone_size v_call d_call j_call
CSASYGGSTDTQYF TGCAGTGCTAGTTACGGCGGGAGCACAGATACGCAGTATTTT once TRBV20-1 - TRBJ2-3
CSVDAPGPGVGGYTF TGCAGCGTTGACGCCCCGGGACCGGGAGTAGGTGGCTACACCTTC - TRBV29-1 - TRBJ1-2
CASSPDRGPGNTIYF TGTGCCAGCAGCCCGGACAGGGGGCCTGGAAACACCATATATTTT - TRBV7-2 TRBD1 TRBJ1-3
CSVEDAGPLAGMDTQYF TGCAGCGTTGAGGACGCCGGCCCACTAGCGGGGATGGATACGCAGTATTTT - TRBV29-1 TRBD2 TRBJ2-3
CAISEWRRQEEYEQYF TGTGCCATCAGTGAGTGGAGGAGACAGGAGGAGTACGAGCAGTACTTC - TRBV10-3 - TRBJ2-7
CASSYSPGQGAGQYF TGTGCCAGCAGTTACTCTCCCGGACAGGGAGCAGGGCAGTACTTC - TRBV6-5 TRBD1 TRBJ2-7
CASSLYGTGGFGYGYTF TGTGCCAGCAGTTTATATGGTACGGGGGGGTTCGGCTATGGCTACACCTTC - TRBV27 - TRBJ1-2
CASSTFGQGAEKLFF TGTGCCAGCAGTACGTTCGGACAGGGTGCTGAAAAACTGTTTTTT - TRBV2 TRBD1 TRBJ1-4
CASSQAGTIDTGELFF TGTGCCAGCAGCCAGGCCGGGACTATAGACACCGGGGAGCTGTTTTTT once TRBV7-6 TRBD2 TRBJ2-2
CASSKTNSPLHF TGTGCCAGCAGCAAAACAAATTCACCCCTCCACTTT once TRBV6-5 - TRBJ1-6
CASSGASGNTIYF TGTGCCAGCTCAGGGGCGTCTGGAAACACCATATATTTT - TRBV18 - TRBJ1-3
CASSVRRYTEAFF TGTGCCAGCAGTGTTAGGAGGTACACTGAAGCTTTCTTT - TRBV2 - TRBJ1-1
CASSPPSRVSIYF TGTGCCAGCAGTCCTCCCAGCAGGGTTTCCATATATTTT - TRBV6-5 - TRBJ1-3
CARHFPKYNEQFF TGTGCCAGACATTTCCCAAAGTACAATGAGCAGTTCTTC - TRBV25-1 - TRBJ2-1
CSVEDRGYEQYF TGCAGCGTTGAAGATCGGGGCTACGAGCAGTACTTC - TRBV29-1 - TRBJ2-7
CASSLAMGGHSNQPQHF TGTGCCAGCAGCTTAGCTATGGGCGGGCATAGCAATCAGCCCCAGCATTTT - TRBV7-8 - TRBJ1-5
CASSLGPGLADNEQFF TGTGCCAGCAGCTTGGGTCCGGGACTAGCGGACAATGAGCAGTTCTTC - TRBV5-4 TRBD2 TRBJ2-1
CSASPGTGFFNEQFF TGCAGTGCTAGTCCCGGGACAGGGTTTTTCAATGAGCAGTTCTTC - TRBV20-1 TRBD1 TRBJ2-1
CASSDWLAGSAMETQYF TGTGCCAGCAGTGATTGGTTAGCGGGTTCGGCAATGGAGACCCAGTACTTC - TRBV2 TRBD2 TRBJ2-5
CASSEEQGAFVGPQYF TGTGCCAGCAGTGAAGAACAGGGGGCTTTTGTGGGGCCGCAGTATTTT - TRBV6-1 TRBD1 TRBJ2-3
CASSLSAAGGRRETQYF TGTGCCAGCAGCTTATCCGCAGCGGGGGGCCGTCGGGAGACCCAGTACTTC - TRBV7-2 TRBD2 TRBJ2-5
CAISETSGGETQYF TGTGCCATCAGTGAAACTAGCGGGGGAGAGACCCAGTACTTC - TRBV10-3 TRBD2 TRBJ2-5
CASSQYHRGGKPQHF TGTGCCAGCAGCCAGTACCACAGGGGAGGAAAGCCCCAGCATTTT - TRBV14 TRBD1 TRBJ1-5
CASSAGDRGLDEKLFF TGTGCCAGCAGCGCGGGGGACAGGGGCTTGGATGAAAAACTGTTTTTT - TRBV9 TRBD1 TRBJ1-4
CASSLVFVGYTF TGTGCCAGCAGCTTAGTCTTTGTTGGCTACACCTTC - TRBV7-2 - TRBJ1-2
CASSWDTRDYGYTF TGCGCCAGCAGCTGGGACACAAGGGACTATGGCTACACCTTC - TRBV5-1 - TRBJ1-2
CASTYPSRVLFF TGTGCCAGCACCTATCCGAGCCGAGTGCTGTTTTTT - TRBV2 - TRBJ2-2
CASSRGDSYNEQFF TGTGCCAGCAGCAGGGGGGACTCCTACAATGAGCAGTTCTTC - TRBV6-5 - TRBJ2-1
CAWSQGRGYGYTF TGTGCCTGGAGTCAGGGCAGGGGATATGGCTACACCTTC - TRBV30 - TRBJ1-2
CASTKQGAPAKNIQYF TGTGCCAGCACCAAACAGGGGGCGCCTGCCAAAAACATTCAGTACTTC - TRBV7-9 TRBD1 TRBJ2-4
CASSFASGGRSYEQYF TGTGCCAGCAGCTTTGCTAGCGGGGGGCGCTCCTACGAGCAGTACTTC few TRBV5-8 TRBD2 TRBJ2-7
CAISYPPGQGVGEQYF TGTGCCATCAGCTACCCTCCGGGACAGGGGGTGGGGGAGCAGTACTTC few TRBV10-3 TRBD1 TRBJ2-7
CASSQTAGNYGYTF TGCGCCAGCAGCCAAACCGCAGGAAACTATGGCTACACCTTC - TRBV4-1 - TRBJ1-2
CASRPGTGAQETQYF TGTGCCAGCAGACCCGGGACAGGGGCCCAAGAGACCCAGTACTTC - TRBV5-4 TRBD1 TRBJ2-5
CASSLSGDQPQHF TGTGCCAGCAGTTTATCCGGGGATCAGCCCCAGCATTTT once TRBV12-3/TRBV12-4 - TRBJ1-5
CASGGSWSYEQYF TGTGCCAGCGGGGGGTCGTGGTCCTACGAGCAGTACTTC - TRBV2 - TRBJ2-7
CASSQTNYGYTF TGTGCCAGCAGTCAAACTAACTATGGCTACACCTTC - TRBV6-5 - TRBJ1-2
CASRDRQGPYNEQFF TGCGCCAGCAGGGACCGTCAGGGCCCCTACAATGAGCAGTTCTTC - TRBV4-1 - TRBJ2-1
CASSQARGGTDTQYF TGTGCCAGCAGCCAAGCCAGGGGTGGCACAGATACGCAGTATTTT - TRBV14 - TRBJ2-3
CATSDWDSDEQFF TGTGCCACCAGTGATTGGGATAGCGATGAGCAGTTCTTC - TRBV24-1 - TRBJ2-1
CASSFGQSTEAFF TGTGCCAGCAGTTTTGGACAGAGCACTGAAGCTTTCTTT - TRBV12-3/TRBV12-4 - TRBJ1-1
CASSYSFRRGEKLFF TGTGCCAGCAGTTACTCGTTCCGCAGGGGTGAAAAACTGTTTTTT - TRBV6-5 - TRBJ1-4
CAWKRDKRNYGYTF TGTGCCTGGAAACGGGACAAGCGGAACTATGGCTACACCTTC - TRBV30 - TRBJ1-2
CASSPLGQGRNYGYTF TGTGCCAGCTCACCACTTGGCCAGGGCCGTAACTATGGCTACACCTTC few TRBV18 - TRBJ1-2
CAISESRGLQPQHF TGTGCCATCAGTGAATCCAGGGGGCTTCAGCCCCAGCATTTT once TRBV10-3 TRBD1 TRBJ1-5
CATSDRGLANEKLFF TGCGCCACCTCGGACAGGGGGCTCGCTAATGAAAAACTGTTTTTT - TRBV5-1 TRBD1 TRBJ1-4
CASGLVGGVSSPLHF TGTGCTAGTGGTTTGGTGGGGGGGGTGAGTTCACCCCTCCACTTT - TRBV12-5 - TRBJ1-6
CASHWDRNTEAFF TGTGCCAGCCATTGGGACAGGAACACTGAAGCTTTCTTT - TRBV18 TRBD1 TRBJ1-1
CASSRGQRTDTQYF TGTGCCAGCAGCCGGGGACAGCGCACAGATACGCAGTATTTT - TRBV5-8 TRBD1 TRBJ2-3
CASSLVYRGPYEQYF TGTGCCAGCAGCTTAGTTTACAGGGGCCCCTACGAGCAGTACTTC - TRBV7-9 TRBD1 TRBJ2-7
CASSPGVSYEQYF TGTGCCAGCAGTCCGGGGGTCTCCTACGAGCAGTACTTC - TRBV2 - TRBJ2-7